This T cell receptor (beta chain) was obtained from a study of technical replicates of blood from a handful of donors (dated by TCRdb to between 2016 and 2019). The method behind the library was the immunoSEQ multiplex PCR assay. TCRdb took this table from immuneACCESS and kept in-frame rearrangements with V and J called. Such tables lack part of the clones; where checked against another copy, unresolved V genes explain under half of the gap, and the rest is unexplained. This sample comprises about 14,000 clones, roughly 80% of them detected only once. The ten largest clones capture around 13% of the sample. From a lookup of the germline V gene, CDR1 and CDR2 are MDHEN and SYDVKM. The CDR3 starts with the cysteine, ends with the phenylalanine, and has 15 residues. Just the 45-base CDR3 DNA is kept, in frame starting at base 1. V trim: 2 bases; J trim: 6 bases; unmatched bases: 5. Points on this clone: It has no known antigen specificity. No base quality information exists; no much larger clone differs at one position.

What was sequenced was PBMCs. The chain is assembled from TRBV28 and TRBJ1-5, with TRBD1 identical over 9 junction bases. The sequence derives from a human donor in good health. The CDR3 here reads CASSLVRGQGQPQHF. The sequence in DNA is TGTGCCAGCAGTTTAGTTAGGGGACAGGGTCAGCCCCAGCATTTT.